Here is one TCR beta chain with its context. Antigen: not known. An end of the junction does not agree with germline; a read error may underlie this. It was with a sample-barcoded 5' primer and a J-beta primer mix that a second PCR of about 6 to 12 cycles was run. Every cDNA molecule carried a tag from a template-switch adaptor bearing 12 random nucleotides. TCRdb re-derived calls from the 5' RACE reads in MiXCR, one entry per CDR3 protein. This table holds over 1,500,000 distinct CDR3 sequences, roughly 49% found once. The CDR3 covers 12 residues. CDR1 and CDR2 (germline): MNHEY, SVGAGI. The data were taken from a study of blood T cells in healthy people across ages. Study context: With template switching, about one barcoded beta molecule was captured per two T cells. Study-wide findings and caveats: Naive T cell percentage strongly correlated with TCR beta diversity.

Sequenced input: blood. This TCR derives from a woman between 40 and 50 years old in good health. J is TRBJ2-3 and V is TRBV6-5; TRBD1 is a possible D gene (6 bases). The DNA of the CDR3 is TGTGCCGGCAGAACAGGGTCAGATACGCAGTATTTT. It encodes CAGRTGSDTQYF.